This is a list of T cell receptor beta chains from one sample in a study of neoadjuvant nivolumab and ipilimumab in lung cancer. Generated by immunoSEQ multiplex PCR, the TCRdb table keeps only in-frame clones and is missing some. The sample lists about 4,300 clones; roughly three quarters were seen once. The source was peripheral blood, collected after neoadjuvant nivolumab, alone or with ipilimumab, at or shortly before surgery. The receptors shown here come from an adult with non-small cell lung cancer. Both conserved end residues are part of each CDR3. The order of the fields is J gene, D gene, clone size, V gene, CDR3 protein, CDR3 DNA. A D gene is named only where the DNA matches it firmly. Not all rows give a size; the values are once, few, many and, for expanded clones, a class.

>TRBJ2-2|-|-|TRBV4-2
CASKVDSHTGELFF
TGTGCCAGCAAGGTGGACTCGCACACCGGGGAGCTGTTTTTT
>TRBJ2-1|-|once|TRBV7-9
CASSLEARNNEQFF
TGTGCCAGCAGCTTAGAGGCCAGGAACAATGAGCAGTTCTTC
>TRBJ2-3|-|-|TRBV2
CASSDPGQNTDTQYF
TGTGCCAGCAGTGACCCCGGGCAAAACACAGATACGCAGTATTTT
>TRBJ2-3|-|-|TRBV11-2
CASSLWGQNTDTQYF
TGTGCCAGCAGCTTATGGGGCCAGAACACAGATACGCAGTATTTT
>TRBJ2-7|-|-|TRBV4-1
CASSQRADTGDSYEQYF
TGCGCCAGCAGCCAAAGGGCTGATACGGGGGACTCCTACGAGCAGTACTTC
>TRBJ1-1|-|-|TRBV18
CASSQARSEAFF
TGTGCCAGCTCACAAGCACGGTCTGAAGCTTTCTTT
>TRBJ1-2|TRBD1|-|TRBV7-2
CASSFSGGSYGYTF
TGTGCCAGCAGCTTTTCAGGGGGAAGCTATGGCTACACCTTC
>TRBJ1-5|-|-|TRBV29-1
CSVDAGGTGQPQHF
TGCAGCGTCGATGCGGGGGGGACGGGTCAGCCCCAGCATTTT
>TRBJ1-5|-|-|TRBV4-1
CASSQGQGYQPQHF
TGCGCCAGCAGCCAAGGGCAGGGATATCAGCCCCAGCATTTT
>TRBJ2-3|TRBD2|few|TRBV18
CASSQSGSEDTQYF
TGTGCCAGCTCACAGAGCGGGAGTGAAGATACGCAGTATTTT
>TRBJ1-1|-|-|TRBV2
CASRGGGQGGAFF
TGTGCCAGCAGGGGCGGCGGGCAAGGTGGGGCTTTCTTT
>TRBJ1-1|-|once|TRBV6-1
CASSAETGVWEAFF
TGTGCCAGCAGTGCCGAGACTGGGGTGTGGGAAGCTTTCTTT
>TRBJ2-7|-|-|TRBV7-9
CASSGDQAEQYF
TGTGCCAGCAGCGGGGATCAAGCCGAGCAGTACTTC
>TRBJ1-5|TRBD1|-|TRBV30
CAWSVGGGNGQPQHF
TGTGCCTGGAGTGTAGGGGGCGGGAACGGTCAGCCCCAGCATTTT
>TRBJ2-5|-|few|TRBV6-1
CASSEAGGPGETQYF
TGTGCCAGCAGTGAAGCGGGGGGACCCGGGGAGACCCAGTACTTC
>TRBJ2-5|-|few|TRBV9
CASSVAGGLEETQYF
TGTGCCAGCAGCGTGGCCGGGGGGCTAGAAGAGACCCAGTACTTC
>TRBJ1-5|-|-|TRBV6-1
CASSEVRVDQPQHF
TGTGCCAGCAGTGAAGTACGGGTAGATCAGCCCCAGCATTTT
>TRBJ2-2|-|large|TRBV30
CASTGRAGELFF
TGTGCCTCCACAGGGAGGGCCGGGGAGCTGTTTTTT
>TRBJ2-1|TRBD1|once|TRBV6-5
CASSYSGQGADEQFF
TGTGCCAGCAGTTACTCGGGACAGGGGGCAGATGAGCAGTTCTTC
>TRBJ2-4|TRBD1|-|TRBV5-1
CASSLSTGGNIQYF
TGCGCCAGCAGCCTATCGACAGGGGGCAACATTCAGTACTTC
>TRBJ2-5|-|-|TRBV11-3
CASSHDLNAETQYF
TGTGCCAGCAGCCACGACCTCAACGCGGAGACCCAGTACTTC
>TRBJ1-5|-|-|TRBV2
CASSGNSDNQPQHF
TGTGCCAGCAGTGGGAACAGTGACAATCAGCCCCAGCATTTT
>TRBJ2-1|TRBD2|-|TRBV7-2
CASSFPGLDGNEQFF
TGTGCCAGCAGCTTTCCGGGACTAGACGGCAATGAGCAGTTCTTC